This T cell receptor beta chain was recovered during a study of CD8 T cells in ankylosing spondylitis. TCRdb re-derived calls from the 5' RACE reads in MiXCR, one entry per CDR3 protein. Of about 220,000 distinct CDR3 sequences listed, roughly a tenth are singletons. This clonotype was picked up many times. Sequenced input: blood, either unsorted or a sorted T cell fraction (not recorded which). This receptor was obtained from a male donor with ankylosing spondylitis or in good health (not recorded which).

CDR3: CASSYGLAGPSYNEQFF. CDR3 DNA sequence: TGTGCCAGCAGCTACGGACTAGCGGGGCCCTCCTACAATGAGCAGTTCTTC. This chain uses TRBV12-3 or TRBV12-4 with TRBJ2-1; 12 bases map to TRBD2. This CDR3 comprises 17 residues. Trimming took 6 bases from V and 0 from J; bases not matched to a gene: 6.